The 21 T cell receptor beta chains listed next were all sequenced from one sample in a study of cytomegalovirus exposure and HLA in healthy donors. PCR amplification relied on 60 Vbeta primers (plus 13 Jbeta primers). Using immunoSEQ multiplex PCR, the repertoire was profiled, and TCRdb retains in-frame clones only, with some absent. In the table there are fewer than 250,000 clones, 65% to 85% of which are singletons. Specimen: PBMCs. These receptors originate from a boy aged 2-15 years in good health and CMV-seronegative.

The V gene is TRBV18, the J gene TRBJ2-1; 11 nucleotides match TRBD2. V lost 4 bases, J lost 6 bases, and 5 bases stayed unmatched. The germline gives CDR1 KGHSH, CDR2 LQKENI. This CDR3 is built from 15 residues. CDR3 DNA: TGTGCCAGCTCACAGACTGGGACTAGCGGCAATGAGCAGTTCTTC. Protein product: CASSQTGTSGNEQFF.

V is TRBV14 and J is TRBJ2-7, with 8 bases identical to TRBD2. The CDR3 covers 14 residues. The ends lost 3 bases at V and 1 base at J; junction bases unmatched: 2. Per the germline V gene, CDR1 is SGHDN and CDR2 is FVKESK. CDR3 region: CASSHRLASYEQYF. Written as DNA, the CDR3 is TGTGCCAGCAGCCATCGACTAGCGTCCTACGAGCAGTACTTC.

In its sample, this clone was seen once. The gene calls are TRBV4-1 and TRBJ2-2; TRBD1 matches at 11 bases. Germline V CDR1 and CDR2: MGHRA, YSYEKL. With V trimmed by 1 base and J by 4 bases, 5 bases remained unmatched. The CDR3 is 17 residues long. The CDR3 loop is CASSQATGTGGTGELFF. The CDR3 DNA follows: TGCGCCAGCAGCCAAGCCACCGGGACAGGGGGCACCGGGGAGCTGTTTTTT.

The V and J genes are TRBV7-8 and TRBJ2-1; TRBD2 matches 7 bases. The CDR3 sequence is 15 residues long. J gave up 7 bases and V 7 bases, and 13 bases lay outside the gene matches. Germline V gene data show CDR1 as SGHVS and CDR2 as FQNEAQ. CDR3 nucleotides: TGTGCCAGCACCAACCCCCGGCTAGCGGTTAATGAGCAGTTCTTC. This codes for CASTNPRLAVNEQFF.

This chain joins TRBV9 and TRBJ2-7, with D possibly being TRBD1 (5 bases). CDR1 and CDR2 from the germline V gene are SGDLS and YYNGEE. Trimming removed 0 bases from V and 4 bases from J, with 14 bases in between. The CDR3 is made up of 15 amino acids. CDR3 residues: CASSVGEGPGYEQYF. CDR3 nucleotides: TGTGCCAGCAGCGTAGGGGAAGGGCCAGGGTACGAGCAGTACTTC.

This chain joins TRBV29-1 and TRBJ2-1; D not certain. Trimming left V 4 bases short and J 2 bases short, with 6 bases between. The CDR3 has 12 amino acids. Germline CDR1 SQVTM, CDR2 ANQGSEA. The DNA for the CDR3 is TGCAGCGTTGTAATAGCCTACAATGAGCAGTTCTTC. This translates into CSVVIAYNEQFF.

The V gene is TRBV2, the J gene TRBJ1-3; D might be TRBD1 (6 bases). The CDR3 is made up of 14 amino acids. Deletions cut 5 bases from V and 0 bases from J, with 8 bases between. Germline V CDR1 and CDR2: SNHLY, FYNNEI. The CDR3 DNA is TGTGCCAGCAGTACAGGGCTCTCTGGAAACACCATATATTTT. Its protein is CASSTGLSGNTIYF.

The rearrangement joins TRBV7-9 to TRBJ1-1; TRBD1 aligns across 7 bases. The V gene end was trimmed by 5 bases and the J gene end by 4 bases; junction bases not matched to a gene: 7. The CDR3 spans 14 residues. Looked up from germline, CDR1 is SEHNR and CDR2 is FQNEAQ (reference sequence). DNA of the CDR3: TGTGCCAGCAGCCCAGGGGGTGGGAGCACTGAAGCTTTCTTT. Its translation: CASSPGGGSTEAFF.

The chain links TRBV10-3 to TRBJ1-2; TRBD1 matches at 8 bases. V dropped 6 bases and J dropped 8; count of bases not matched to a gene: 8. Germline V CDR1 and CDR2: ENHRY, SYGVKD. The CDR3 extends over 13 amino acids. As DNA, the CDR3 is TGTGCCATCAGGCCGGACAGGGATGCAGGCTACACCTTC. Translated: CAIRPDRDAGYTF.

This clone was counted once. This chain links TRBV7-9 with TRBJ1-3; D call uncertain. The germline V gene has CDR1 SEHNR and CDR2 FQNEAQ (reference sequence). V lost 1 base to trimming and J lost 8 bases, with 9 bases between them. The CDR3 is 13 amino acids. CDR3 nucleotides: TGTGCCAGCAGCTTAGTAGCCTACCACACCATATATTTT. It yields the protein CASSLVAYHTIYF.

The CDR3 DNA is TGTGCCAGCAGCAAAGCCCCCGGGTCTCCAGATACGCAGTATTTT. Translating gives CASSKAPGSPDTQYF. This chain connects TRBV21-1 to TRBJ2-3; TRBD2, the table's D call, lacks a check against the DNA. TRBV21-1 is reported as a pseudogene. CDR3 length: 15 residues.

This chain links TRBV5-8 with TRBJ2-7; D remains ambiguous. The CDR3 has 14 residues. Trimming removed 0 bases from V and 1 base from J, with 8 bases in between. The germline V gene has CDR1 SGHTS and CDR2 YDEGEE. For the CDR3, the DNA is TGTGCCAGCAGCTTGGGACCCAGGTCCTACGAGCAGTACTTC. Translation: CASSLGPRSYEQYF.

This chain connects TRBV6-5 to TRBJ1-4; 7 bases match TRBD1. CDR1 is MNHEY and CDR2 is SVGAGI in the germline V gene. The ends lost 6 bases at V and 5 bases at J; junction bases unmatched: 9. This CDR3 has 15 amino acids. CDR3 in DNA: TGTGCCAGCAGACAGCTAGGGGGCAACAATGAAAAACTGTTTTTT. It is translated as CASRQLGGNNEKLFF.

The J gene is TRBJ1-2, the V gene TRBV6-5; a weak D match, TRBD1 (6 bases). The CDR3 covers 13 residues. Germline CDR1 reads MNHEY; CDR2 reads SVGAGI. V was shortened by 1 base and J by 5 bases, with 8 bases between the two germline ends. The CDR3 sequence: CASSYWQGYGYTF. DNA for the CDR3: TGTGCCAGCAGTTACTGGCAGGGGTATGGCTACACCTTC.

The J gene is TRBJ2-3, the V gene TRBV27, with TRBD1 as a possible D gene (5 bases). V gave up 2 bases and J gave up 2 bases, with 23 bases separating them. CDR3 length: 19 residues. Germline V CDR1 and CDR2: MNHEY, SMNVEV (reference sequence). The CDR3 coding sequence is TGTGCCAGCAGTTTAAAAATAGGGGTCGGCGGAGCAATCACAGATACGCAGTATTTT. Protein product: CASSLKIGVGGAITDTQYF.

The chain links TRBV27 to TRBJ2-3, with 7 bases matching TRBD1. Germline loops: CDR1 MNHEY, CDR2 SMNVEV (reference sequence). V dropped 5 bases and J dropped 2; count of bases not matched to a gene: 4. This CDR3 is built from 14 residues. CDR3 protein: CASSRDSHTDTQYF. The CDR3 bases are TGTGCCAGCAGTCGGGACAGCCACACAGATACGCAGTATTTT.

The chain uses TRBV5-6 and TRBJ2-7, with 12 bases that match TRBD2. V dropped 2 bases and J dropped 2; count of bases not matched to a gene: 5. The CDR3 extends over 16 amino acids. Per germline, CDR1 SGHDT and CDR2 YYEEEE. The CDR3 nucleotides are TGTGCCAGCAGCTTCCGACTAGCGGGGGCCGCCTACGAGCAGTACTTC. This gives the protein CASSFRLAGAAYEQYF.

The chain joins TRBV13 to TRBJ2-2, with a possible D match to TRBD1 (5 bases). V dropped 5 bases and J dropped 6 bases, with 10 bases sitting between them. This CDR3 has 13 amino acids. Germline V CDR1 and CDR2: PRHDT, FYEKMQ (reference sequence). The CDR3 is CASSPRDPGELFF. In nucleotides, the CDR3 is TGTGCCAGCAGCCCCAGGGATCCCGGGGAGCTGTTTTTT.

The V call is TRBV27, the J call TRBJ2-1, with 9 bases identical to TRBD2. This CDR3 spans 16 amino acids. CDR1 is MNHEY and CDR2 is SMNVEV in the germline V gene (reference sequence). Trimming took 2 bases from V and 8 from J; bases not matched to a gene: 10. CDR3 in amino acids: CASSLIWSGRRDEQFF. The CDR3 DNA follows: TGTGCCAGCAGTTTAATATGGAGCGGGAGGAGAGATGAGCAGTTCTTC.

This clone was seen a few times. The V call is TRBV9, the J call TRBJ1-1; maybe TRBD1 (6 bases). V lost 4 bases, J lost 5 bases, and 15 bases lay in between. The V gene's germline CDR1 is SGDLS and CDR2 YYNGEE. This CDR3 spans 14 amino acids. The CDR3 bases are TGTGCCAGCAGCCCTAGTGAGGGGGAAACTGAAGCTTTCTTT. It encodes CASSPSEGETEAFF.

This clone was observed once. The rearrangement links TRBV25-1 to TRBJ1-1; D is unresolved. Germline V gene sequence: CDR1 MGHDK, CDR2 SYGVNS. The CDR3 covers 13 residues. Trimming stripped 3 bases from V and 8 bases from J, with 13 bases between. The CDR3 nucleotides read TGTGCCAGCAGTGATCGGGGAGCGAGAGAAGCTTTCTTT. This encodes CASSDRGAREAFF.